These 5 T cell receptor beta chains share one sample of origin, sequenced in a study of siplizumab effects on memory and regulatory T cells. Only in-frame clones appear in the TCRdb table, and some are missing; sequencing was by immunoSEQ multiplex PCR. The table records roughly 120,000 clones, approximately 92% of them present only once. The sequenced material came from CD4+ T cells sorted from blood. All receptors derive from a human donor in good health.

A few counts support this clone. The CDR3 nucleotides are TGTGCCAGCAGCCTCCGAAGCGGGGGACTAGCGGGTATCGATGAGCAGTTCTTC. This gives the protein CASSLRSGGLAGIDEQFF. V is TRBV7-6 and J is TRBJ2-1, with 12 bases aligning to TRBD2. This CDR3 is built from 18 residues. J lost 8 bases, V lost 5 bases, and 16 bases had no gene match. Germline V gene lookup returns CDR1 SGHVS and CDR2 FNYEAQ.

CDR3 region: CASASLAGETQYF. The CDR3 bases are TGTGCCAGCGCCTCACTAGCGGGAGAGACCCAGTACTTC. The chain carries TRBV27 and TRBJ2-5, with 9 nucleotides matching TRBD2. Germline V gene lookup returns CDR1 MNHEY and CDR2 SMNVEV (reference sequence). The CDR3 contains 13 residues. J lost 4 bases, V lost 8 bases, and 5 bases had no gene match.

DNA for the CDR3: TGTGCCAGCAGCTTAGGCGGGATGGCATACAATGAGCAGTTCTTC. Its protein product is CASSLGGMAYNEQFF. The rearrangement joins TRBV7-2 to TRBJ2-1, with a possible D match to TRBD2 (6 bases). This CDR3 is 15 amino acids long. The V and J ends lost 1 base and 4 bases respectively, with 11 bases between them. Germline V gene lookup returns CDR1 SGHTA and CDR2 FQGNSA. Using reference TRBV7-2 and TRBJ2-1 for the parts outside the CDR3, the full variable domain is GAGVSQSPSNKVTEKGKDVELRCDPISGHTALYWYRQSLGQGLEFLIYFQGNSAPDKSGLPSDRFSAERTGGSVSTLTIQRTQQEDSAVYLCASSLGGMAYNEQFFGPGTRLTVL.

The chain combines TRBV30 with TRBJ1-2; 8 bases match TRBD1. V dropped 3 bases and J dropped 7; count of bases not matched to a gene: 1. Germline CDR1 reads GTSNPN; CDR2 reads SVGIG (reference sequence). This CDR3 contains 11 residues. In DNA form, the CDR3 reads TGTGCCTGGAGCACAGGGGGTGGCTACACCTTC. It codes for CAWSTGGGYTF.

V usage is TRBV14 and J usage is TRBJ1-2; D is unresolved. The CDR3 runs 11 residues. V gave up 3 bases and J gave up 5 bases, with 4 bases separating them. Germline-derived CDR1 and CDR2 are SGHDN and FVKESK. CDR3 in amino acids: CASSQGYGYTF. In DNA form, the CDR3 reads TGTGCCAGCAGCCAGGGTTATGGCTACACCTTC.